Presented here are 14 T cell receptor beta chains from one specimen sequenced in a study of CD8+CD57+ T cells in acquired aplastic anemia. CD8+CD57+ cell expansion had been shown by flow cytometry in patients chosen for sequencing. Profiles of TCR beta VDJ and CDR3 were generated from a genomic DNA template. Using its own MiXCR run on the reads, TCRdb lists one record per CDR3 protein. The top ten clones hold 25% to 40% of a sample with some 160,000 distinct CDR3 sequences, about 48% of them seen once. Sample: sorted CD4+, CD8+, or CD8+CD57+ T cells (not recorded which) from PBMCs. The receptors come from a human donor with aplastic anemia.

The CDR3 coding sequence is TGTGCCAGCAAAACAGGGATCCTGAACACTGAAGCTTTCTTT. This translates into CASKTGILNTEAFF. The rearrangement links TRBV2 to TRBJ1-1; perhaps TRBD1 as D (6 bases). Looked up from germline, CDR1 is SNHLY and CDR2 is FYNNEI. V lost 7 bases to trimming and J lost 0 bases, with 12 bases between them. There are 14 residues in the CDR3. The full variable domain, its missing parts supplied by reference TRBV2 and TRBJ1-1, is EPEVTQTPSHQVTQMGQEVILRCVPISNHLYFYWYRQILGQKVEFLVSFYNNEISEKSEIFDDQFSVERPDGSNFTLKIRSTKLEDSAMYFCASKTGILNTEAFFGQGTRLTVV.

The V gene is TRBV7-9, the J gene TRBJ1-2; perhaps TRBD1 as D (6 bases). Germline V gives CDR1 SEHNR, CDR2 FQNEAQ (reference sequence). The V and J ends lost 9 bases and 7 bases respectively, with 15 bases between them. The CDR3 sequence is 12 residues long. The CDR3 DNA is TGTGCCAGTCGATCCACAGGGCCTGGCTACACCTTC. It is translated as CASRSTGPGYTF.

The chain couples TRBV28 to TRBJ1-1, with TRBD1 matching 7 bases. V trimming: 3 bases; J trimming: 3 bases; junction bases outside the gene matches: 4. CDR3 size: 14 residues. Germline assignment: CDR1 MDHEN and CDR2 SYDVKM. CDR3 sequence reads: CASSFGQGDTEAFF. In DNA form, the CDR3 reads TGTGCCAGCAGTTTCGGGCAGGGGGACACTGAAGCTTTCTTT.

The gene calls are TRBV7-2 and TRBJ1-1; D ambiguous. Per the germline V gene, CDR1 is SGHTA and CDR2 is FQGNSA. V gave up 1 base and J gave up 3 bases, with 12 bases separating them. The CDR3 runs to 15 residues. CDR3 sequence: CASSLGGGIDTEAFF. Here the CDR3 DNA reads TGTGCCAGCAGCTTAGGGGGAGGAATCGACACTGAAGCTTTCTTT.

This clonotype was counted a single time. In nucleotides, the CDR3 is TGTGCCAGCAGCTTGGCCACAGGCGGACGGATATCTCGCTATGGCTACACCTTC. Amino acid sequence: CASSLATGGRISRYGYTF. The rearrangement joins TRBV5-6 to TRBJ1-2; tentatively, D is TRBD1 (5 bases). The germline V gene encodes CDR1 SGHDT and CDR2 YYEEEE. The CDR3 spans 18 residues. The V end lost 0 bases, the J end lost 4 bases, and 22 bases lay between the germline ends.

This clonotype was counted many times. The V call is TRBV20-1, the J call TRBJ2-7, with 7 nucleotides matching TRBD2. This CDR3 is built from 13 residues. Germline assignment: CDR1 DFQATT and CDR2 SNEGSKA (reference sequence). V shed 3 bases, J shed 4 bases, and the junction held 6 bases outside the gene matches. Here the CDR3 reads CSASREDPYEQYF. The CDR3 DNA is TGCAGTGCTAGCCGGGAGGATCCTTACGAGCAGTACTTC.

This sequence joins TRBV12-3 or TRBV12-4 and TRBJ1-1; D ambiguous. The germline V and J ends were trimmed by 3 bases and 4 bases, with 12 bases remaining between them. This CDR3 is 14 amino acids long. CDR3 amino acids: CASSLGVQVTEAFF. The CDR3 DNA sequence: TGTGCCAGCAGTTTGGGAGTTCAGGTCACTGAAGCTTTCTTT.

About this clonotype: This may arise from a read error, as a much more abundant clone is one base away. CDR3 bases: TGTGCCGGCAGCTTAGAGACAGGGTGGAGCAATGAGCAGTTCTTC. Translated: CAGSLETGWSNEQFF. The V and J genes are TRBV11-1 and TRBJ2-1, with TRBD1 identical over 7 bases. CDR1 SGHAT and CDR2 FQDESV come from the germline V gene (reference sequence). This CDR3 comprises 15 residues.

At least ten counts were recorded for this clonotype. The rearrangement links TRBV20-1 to TRBJ2-5, with TRBD2 matching over 8 bases. V dropped 6 bases and J dropped 5; count of bases not matched to a gene: 8. The CDR3 covers 13 residues. Looked up from germline, CDR1 is DFQATT and CDR2 is SNEGSKA (reference sequence). DNA of the CDR3: TGCAGTGCCCATATAGCGGGATACGAGACCCAGTACTTC. Translated, it gives CSAHIAGYETQYF.

This clonotype showed up many times. The chain has TRBV7-9 and TRBJ2-3; D is unresolved. Trimming removed 6 bases from V and 2 bases from J, with 3 bases in between. Germline CDR1 reads SEHNR; CDR2 reads FQNEAQ (reference sequence). The CDR3 has 11 residues. The CDR3 protein is CASSPTDTQYF. The CDR3 DNA follows: TGTGCCAGCAGTCCCACAGATACGCAGTATTTT.

The genes are TRBV6-1 and TRBJ2-4; 7 bases fit TRBD2. Germline values: CDR1 MNHNS, CDR2 SASEGT. This CDR3 is 14 amino acids long. After removal of 7 bases from V and 4 bases from J, the junction contained 7 bases not matched to a gene. CDR3 sequence reads: CASNPGGVKNIQYF. CDR3 nucleotides: TGTGCCAGCAACCCGGGAGGAGTGAAAAACATTCAGTACTTC.

The chain uses TRBV29-1 and TRBJ1-2; possible D gene TRBD1, 6 bases. The germline V gene encodes CDR1 SQVTM and CDR2 ANQGSEA. V was cut by 3 bases and J by 5 bases, with 13 bases left in between. The CDR3 loop spans 13 amino acids. The CDR3 protein is CSVEKETGYGYTF. DNA of the CDR3: TGCAGCGTTGAGAAGGAAACAGGGTATGGCTACACCTTC.

There are many counts of this clonotype. This sequence joins TRBV14 and TRBJ2-7, with 7 bases identical to TRBD1. Per germline, CDR1 SGHDN and CDR2 FVKESK. The CDR3 loop spans 12 amino acids. V gave up 2 bases and J gave up 9 bases; unmatched junction bases: 4. The CDR3 sequence: CASSQLRGRQYF. CDR3 in DNA: TGTGCCAGCAGCCAATTAAGGGGGCGGCAGTACTTC.

This clonotype turned up a few times. The chain carries TRBV30 and TRBJ2-2; D tentatively fits TRBD1 or TRBD2 (5 bases each). Germline V lookup: CDR1 GTSNPN, CDR2 SVGIG (reference sequence). V lost 0 bases to trimming and J lost 3 bases, with 11 bases between them. This CDR3 is 15 amino acids long. The CDR3 DNA follows: TGTGCCTGGAGTGTGGGGGTTTTTTACACCGGGGAGCTGTTTTTT. It encodes CAWSVGVFYTGELFF. Using reference TRBV30 and TRBJ2-2 for the parts outside the CDR3, the full variable domain is SQTIHQWPATLVQPVGSPLSLECTVEGTSNPNLYWYRQAAGRGLQLLFYSVGIGQISSEVPQNLSASRPQDRQFILSSKKLLLSDSGFYLCAWSVGVFYTGELFFGEGSRLTVL.